The 30 T cell receptor beta chains below come from one sample, sequenced in a study of T cell responses to AZD1222 COVID-19 vaccine. Data came from immunoSEQ multiplex PCR; TCRdb stores just in-frame clones and leaves some out. The sample contains 180,000 or so clones, 70% to 90% of which appear only once. The sequenced sample was peripheral blood, obtained on day 0 of AZD1222 vaccination. These receptors came from an adult in good health.

This chain connects TRBV5-4 to TRBJ1-1; D ambiguous. The length of the CDR3 is 17 residues. V lost 2 bases, J lost 0 bases, and 17 bases lay in between. CDR1 and CDR2 from the germline V gene are SGHNT and YYREEE (reference sequence). CDR3 loop: CASSFVLTSELNTEAFF. CDR3 in DNA: TGTGCCAGCAGCTTCGTCCTCACATCAGAATTGAACACTGAAGCTTTCTTT.

V is TRBV7-2 and J is TRBJ2-1, with 8 nucleotides matching TRBD2. Trimming removed 1 base from V and 8 bases from J; junction bases left unmatched: 7. The germline V gene has CDR1 SGHTA and CDR2 FQGNSA. The CDR3 contains 15 residues. This chain's CDR3 is CASSLGRSGGYEQFF. The CDR3 region has the DNA TGTGCCAGCAGCTTAGGGCGGAGCGGGGGTTATGAGCAGTTCTTC.

The gene calls are TRBV6-5 and TRBJ1-1, with a possible D match to TRBD1 (5 bases). Trimming cost V 6 bases and J 0 bases, with 8 bases left between them. CDR3 length: 13 residues. Germline CDR1 MNHEY, CDR2 SVGAGI. The CDR3 protein is CASSRGVNTEAFF. As DNA, the CDR3 is TGTGCCAGCAGCCGGGGGGTGAACACTGAAGCTTTCTTT.

J is TRBJ1-5 and V is TRBV5-8; D not resolved. CDR1 and CDR2 (germline): SGHTS, YDEGEE. The CDR3 length is 15 residues. Trimming removed 0 bases from V and 2 bases from J, with 9 bases in between. The DNA of the CDR3 is TGTGCCAGCAGCTTGGTCAGGCGTGGCAATCAGCCCCAGCATTTT. Its translation: CASSLVRRGNQPQHF.

This clone was counted between two and nine times. The chain uses TRBV5-1 and TRBJ2-7; D might be TRBD1 or TRBD2, each matching 5 bases. The CDR3 has 14 amino acids. V was cut by 4 bases and J by 0 bases, with 11 bases left in between. Germline values: CDR1 SGHRS, CDR2 YFSETQ. In nucleotides, the CDR3 is TGCGCCAGCAGCGGGACGGTGAGCTCCTACGAGCAGTACTTC. As protein: CASSGTVSSYEQYF.

The chain joins TRBV9 to TRBJ1-5, with D unresolved. Trimming took off 0 bases at V and 7 bases at J, with 11 bases between the two ends. The length of the CDR3 is 14 residues. Germline CDR1 SGDLS, CDR2 YYNGEE. The CDR3 nucleotides read TGTGCCAGCAGCGTAGACGCGATCGGCCAGCCCCAGCATTTT. It encodes CASSVDAIGQPQHF.

The chain recombines TRBV7-3 with TRBJ2-6, with 7 bases that match TRBD1. Germline-derived CDR1 and CDR2 are SGHTA and FQGTGA. This CDR3 contains 18 residues. V shed 5 bases, J shed 0 bases, and the junction held 10 bases outside the gene matches. The CDR3 coding sequence is TGTGCCAGCAGCACTTCCGGGACAGCAAACTCTGGGGCCAACGTCCTGACTTTC. Translated, it gives CASSTSGTANSGANVLTF.

V usage is TRBV6-2 or TRBV6-3 and J usage is TRBJ2-5; unclear D gene. Germline CDR1 and CDR2: MNHEY and SVGEGT. CDR3 size: 14 residues. Trimming left V 2 bases short and J 3 bases short, with 10 bases between. The CDR3 DNA follows: TGTGCCAGCAGTTACCGCCTAGTCAAAGAGACCCAGTACTTC. It specifies CASSYRLVKETQYF.

This sequence joins TRBV10-2 and TRBJ1-2, with a possible D match to TRBD1 (6 bases). The CDR3 covers 13 residues. Germline CDR1 reads WSHSY; CDR2 reads SAAADI. V shed 8 bases and J shed 5 bases, with 15 bases lying between them. The CDR3 spells CASGRDTGYGYTF. CDR3 coding DNA: TGCGCCAGCGGGAGGGACACAGGATATGGCTACACCTTC.

The chain joins TRBV10-1 to TRBJ1-5; 12 nucleotides align to TRBD1. The germline V gene encodes CDR1 WNHNN and CDR2 SYGVQD (reference sequence). CDR3 length: 13 amino acids. The junction had 1 base not matched to a gene; V was cut back by 8 bases and J by 5 bases. The CDR3 DNA is TGCGCCAGCGGGACAGGGGGCGATCAGCCCCAGCATTTT. It specifies CASGTGGDQPQHF.

In its sample, this clone was seen once. This rearrangement joins TRBV10-3 to TRBJ2-5, with D possibly called TRBD1 or TRBD2 (6 bases each). Germline-derived CDR1 and CDR2 are ENHRY and SYGVKD. The CDR3 covers 12 residues. DNA for the CDR3: TGTGCGGTGGGGGGCAGTAGGGAGACCCAGTACTTC. It translates to CAVGGSRETQYF.

The chain is built from TRBV7-3 and TRBJ2-5; a weak D match, TRBD1 (7 bases). Germline CDR1 reads SGHTA; CDR2 reads FQGTGA. The V and J ends lost 0 bases and 5 bases respectively, with 13 bases between them. The length of the CDR3 is 15 residues. CDR3 DNA: TGTGCCAGCAGCTTAACGTCAGGGGGGCTGGAGACCCAGTACTTC. Translation: CASSLTSGGLETQYF.

The chain recombines TRBV6-1 with TRBJ1-5; D remains ambiguous. This CDR3 contains 17 residues. Germline lookup yields CDR1 MNHNS and CDR2 SASEGT. Trimming left V 1 base short and J 1 base short, with 14 bases between. The CDR3 reads CASSEGSWGGSNQPQHF. The CDR3 coding sequence is TGTGCCAGCAGTGAAGGGTCGTGGGGAGGGAGCAATCAGCCCCAGCATTTT.

This chain uses TRBV5-1 with TRBJ2-3; D is perhaps TRBD1 (5 bases). Germline assignment: CDR1 SGHRS and CDR2 YFSETQ. This CDR3 spans 14 amino acids. V was shortened by 4 bases and J by 6 bases, with 15 bases between the two germline ends. The CDR3 loop is CASSPRQPGDTQYF. The CDR3 DNA follows: TGCGCCAGCAGCCCCCGACAGCCAGGGGATACGCAGTATTTT. Full variable domain (missing parts from reference TRBV5-1 and TRBJ2-3): KAGVTQTPRYLIKTRGQQVTLSCSPISGHRSVSWYQQTPGQGLQFLFEYFSETQRNKGNFPGRFSGRQFSNSRSEMNVSTLELGDSALYLCASSPRQPGDTQYFGPGTRLTVL.

The J gene is TRBJ1-1, the V gene TRBV18; TRBD1 is a possible D gene (6 bases). V gave up 6 bases and J gave up 11 bases, with 19 bases separating them. CDR3 size: 13 residues. Germline assignment: CDR1 KGHSH and CDR2 LQKENI. The CDR3: CASSPDSGVGAFF. The CDR3 DNA is TGTGCCAGCTCCCCGGACAGTGGGGTGGGGGCTTTCTTT.

J is TRBJ2-1 and V is TRBV2; D tentatively fits TRBD1 or TRBD2 (7 bases each). This CDR3 comprises 16 residues. The germline V gene encodes CDR1 SNHLY and CDR2 FYNNEI. The ends were cut back, 5 bases at V and 4 bases at J, with 18 bases in the middle. This chain's CDR3 is CASSSRGGGSYNEQFF. CDR3 sequence (DNA): TGTGCCAGCAGTTCCAGGGGGGGAGGGAGTTACAATGAGCAGTTCTTC.

Remarks on this clone: Other DNA sequences in this sample translate to the same CDR3. The chain is built from TRBV6-2 or TRBV6-3 and TRBJ1-4, with D maybe TRBD1 (5 bases). This CDR3 is built from 14 residues. The V end was cut by 5 bases, the J end by 0 bases, with 7 bases between. The germline CDR1 and CDR2 sequences are MNHEY and SVGEGT. The CDR3 loop reads CASSPTATNEKLFF. The CDR3, as DNA: TGTGCCAGCAGTCCGACAGCAACTAATGAAAAACTGTTTTTT.

CDR3 DNA sequence: TGTGCCAGCAGCCGAACGGGACAGGGTAGCAATCAGCCCCAGCATTTT. Translation gives CASSRTGQGSNQPQHF. The chain has TRBV5-6 and TRBJ1-5, with 9 bases identical to TRBD1. The CDR3 loop spans 16 amino acids. V was clipped by 4 bases and J by 0 bases; unmatched bases: 5. Germline CDR1 is SGHDT and CDR2 is YYEEEE.

The gene calls are TRBV3-1 (or the pseudogene TRBV3-2) and TRBJ2-3, with TRBD2 matching 7 bases. J was trimmed by 3 bases and V by 0 bases; bases with no gene match: 12. CDR1 is LGHDT and CDR2 is YNNKEL in the germline V gene (reference sequence). The length of the CDR3 is 18 residues. CDR3 sequence: CASSQDLIGGGGTDTQYF. For the CDR3, the DNA is TGTGCCAGCAGCCAAGATCTGATTGGCGGGGGAGGGACAGATACGCAGTATTTT.

This clone was detected once. The CDR3 nucleotides read TGCGCCAGCAGCTTGGGGGCAGGGTGGACCTATGGCTACACCTTC. Residues: CASSLGAGWTYGYTF. The chain couples TRBV5-1 to TRBJ1-2; D may be TRBD1 (5 bases). CDR3 length equals 15 residues. The germline V gene has CDR1 SGHRS and CDR2 YFSETQ. V lost 0 bases and J lost 4, with 13 bases in between.

The chain couples TRBV7-8 to TRBJ2-7; 12 bases map to TRBD2. J lost 2 bases, V lost 3 bases, and 2 bases had no gene match. Germline assignment: CDR1 SGHVS and CDR2 FQNEAQ. This CDR3 is built from 15 residues. The CDR3 nucleotides are TGTGCCAGCAGCTTGACTAGCGGGGGCCCCTACGAGCAGTACTTC. Amino acids: CASSLTSGGPYEQYF.

The chain uses TRBV6-1 and TRBJ1-5; D remains ambiguous. This CDR3 has 13 residues. The germline CDR1 and CDR2 sequences are MNHNS and SASEGT. The V and J ends lost 1 base and 7 bases respectively, with 8 bases between them. For the CDR3, the DNA is TGTGCCAGCAGTGAAGTAAGGAACCAGCCCCAGCATTTT. This codes for CASSEVRNQPQHF.

This clone was picked up a small number of times. The chain carries TRBV5-1 and TRBJ2-7, with 15 bases identical to TRBD2. Per the germline V gene, CDR1 is SGHRS and CDR2 is YFSETQ. Trimming took 3 bases from V and 6 from J; bases not matched to a gene: 10. The CDR3 runs 17 residues. CDR3 DNA sequence: TGCGCCAGCAGCTCCGGACTAGCGGGGGGGCCTGGGAGCGAGCAGTACTTC. Its protein product is CASSSGLAGGPGSEQYF.

The V call is TRBV6-1, the J call TRBJ2-7, with D unclear. Germline V gene data show CDR1 as MNHNS and CDR2 as SASEGT. Trimming removed 1 base at V and 4 bases at J, with 2 bases between. This CDR3 region has 11 residues. This CDR3 reads CASSEGYEQYF. Here the CDR3 DNA reads TGTGCCAGCAGTGAAGGGTACGAGCAGTACTTC.

The V and J genes are TRBV6-5 and TRBJ2-5; weak D call: TRBD1 (6 bases). The CDR3 spans 15 residues. V gave up 7 bases and J gave up 1 base, with 16 bases separating them. Germline V gives CDR1 MNHEY, CDR2 SVGAGI. The CDR3 here is CASIPRGGFQETQYF. CDR3 sequence (DNA): TGTGCCAGCATTCCAAGAGGGGGTTTCCAAGAGACCCAGTACTTC.

This clone was seen just once. The sample carries other DNA sequences with the same CDR3. The chain combines TRBV11-2 with TRBJ2-7; D not resolved. V was trimmed by 1 base and J by 4 bases, leaving 2 bases between them. The CDR3 runs 11 residues. Germline V gene data show CDR1 as SGHAT and CDR2 as FQNNGV. The CDR3 DNA follows: TGTGCCAGCAGCTTAGCGTACGAGCAGTACTTC. Residues: CASSLAYEQYF.

The chain couples TRBV30 to TRBJ1-5, with 8 bases aligning to TRBD1. Germline CDR1 and CDR2: GTSNPN and SVGIG (reference sequence). V dropped 5 bases and J dropped 5; count of bases not matched to a gene: 5. The CDR3 contains 13 residues. The CDR3 DNA sequence: TGTGCCTGGGGAGACAGGGGCGATCAGCCCCAGCATTTT. It specifies CAWGDRGDQPQHF.

The gene calls are TRBV28 and TRBJ1-5; D gene ambiguous. The CDR3 length is 15 residues. The V gene's germline CDR1 is MDHEN and CDR2 SYDVKM. Trimming removed 4 bases at V and 3 bases at J, with 13 bases between. The CDR3: CASSSSRRLNQPQHF. CDR3 sequence (DNA): TGTGCCAGCAGTTCATCCAGACGCCTCAATCAGCCCCAGCATTTT.

CDR3 sequence: CASSTGQGLGEQYF. CDR3 nucleotide sequence: TGTGCCAGCAGTACCGGACAGGGGTTAGGCGAGCAGTACTTC. The V and J genes are TRBV6-5 and TRBJ2-7; TRBD1 matches 9 bases. The CDR3 is 14 amino acids. V shed 5 bases and J 6 bases; nucleotides not matched to a gene: 8. Germline V gives CDR1 MNHEY, CDR2 SVGAGI.

In this sample, this clone turned up once. This chain uses TRBV5-1 with TRBJ1-4; D is possibly TRBD1 (6 bases). The V end was cut by 2 bases, the J end by 0 bases, with 8 bases between. The CDR3 spans 15 residues. Germline CDR1 reads SGHRS; CDR2 reads YFSETQ. The CDR3 sequence: CASSLGTTTNEKLFF. CDR3 in DNA: TGCGCCAGCAGCTTAGGGACAACAACTAATGAAAAACTGTTTTTT. The full variable domain, in which reference TRBV5-1 and TRBJ1-4 provide the parts outside the CDR3, is KAGVTQTPRYLIKTRGQQVTLSCSPISGHRSVSWYQQTPGQGLQFLFEYFSETQRNKGNFPGRFSGRQFSNSRSEMNVSTLELGDSALYLCASSLGTTTNEKLFFGSGTQLSVL.